The sequence of this TCR beta chain was determined in a study of cytomegalovirus exposure and HLA in healthy donors. Study-level background: One earlier analysis, a look at 150 million to 200 million T cells, found some 120 million unique TCR beta sequences.

This cohort consisted of healthy bone marrow donors. CDR3 length: 15 amino acids. Unmatched junction bases numbered 12, after V lost 4 bases and J lost 15 bases. Germline V gives CDR1 MNHEY, CDR2 SVGAGI. Points on this clone: As yet, its antigen is unknown.

It was with 60 Vbeta and 13 Jbeta primers that the PCR ran. Source study methods: In a later analysis, of 80 million or so unique beta chains, about 12 million appeared in at least two donors. TCRdb keeps only in-frame clones here, not all; method: immunoSEQ multiplex PCR. V, J and clone size are those of that table, while D and trimming were read from the DNA. The sample holds about 190,000 clones, 80% to 90% seen once. General observations from the study: Per published accounts, TCR beta sequences correctly predicted the HLA-A and HLA-B alleles of most subjects.

The chain has TRBV6-5 and TRBJ2-1, with TRBD2 identical over 13 bases. The sequence derives from a man aged 25-45 years in good health and CMV-seronegative. The sample taken for sequencing was PBMCs. The CDR3: CASSSGTSGTLRGFF. The CDR3 DNA reads TGTGCCAGCAGTTCGGGGACTAGCGGGACATTGAGGGGGTTCTTC.